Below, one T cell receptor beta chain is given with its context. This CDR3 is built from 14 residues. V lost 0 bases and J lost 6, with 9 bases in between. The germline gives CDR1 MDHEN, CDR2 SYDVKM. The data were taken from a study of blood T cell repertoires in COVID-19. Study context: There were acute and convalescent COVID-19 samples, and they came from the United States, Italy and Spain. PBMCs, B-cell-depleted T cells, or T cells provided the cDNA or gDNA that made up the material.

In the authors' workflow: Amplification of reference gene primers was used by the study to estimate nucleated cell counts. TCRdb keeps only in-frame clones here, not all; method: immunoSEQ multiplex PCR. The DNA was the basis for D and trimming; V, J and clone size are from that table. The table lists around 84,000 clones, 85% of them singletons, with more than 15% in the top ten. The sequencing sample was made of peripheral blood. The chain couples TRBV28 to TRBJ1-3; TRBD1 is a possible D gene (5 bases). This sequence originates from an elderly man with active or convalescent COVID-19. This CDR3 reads CASSLWGRVNTIYF. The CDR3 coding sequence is TGTGCCAGCAGTTTATGGGGGCGCGTAAACACCATATATTTT.